This T cell receptor (beta chain) was identified in a study of metastatic and nonmetastatic thyroid tumors (dated by TCRdb to about 2020). Context from the whole study: The researchers compared repertoires between peripheral blood samples and tumor or nodule tissue samples from patients with malignant or benign thyroid disease. Study-wide conclusions, independent of this receptor: TCR beta diversity was reported as significantly higher in malignant tumors than in benign nodules, in both blood and tumor samples.

In its sample, this clone was seen many times. This receptor's antigen is unknown. No clone much larger than this one lies a single base away; base qualities are absent. For this chain, trimming is 6 bases at the V end and 6 bases at the J end, and the number of junction bases without a gene match is 9. The CDR1 and CDR2 encoded by the germline V gene are SGHTA and FQGNSA. The CDR3 spans 15 residues, from the cysteine through the phenylalanine. This entry keeps only the CDR3 DNA: 45 bases, framed from base 1. No patient had received any treatment before thyroid surgery. Patient clinical samples collected from the early 2010s to the late 2010s were retrospectively analysed using T-cell receptor beta sequencing. Library prep was done by PCR. TCRdb lists the instrument as Illumina HiSeq 4000. The TCR beta-chain CDR3 region of each patient was profiled by high-throughput sequencing. The published analysis was carried out like this. CDR3 differences across clinicopathological groups were used to build a classifier for discriminating distant-metastatic papillary thyroid cancer patients. Repertoire diversity was assessed with the Shannon index, and tumor-blood repertoire similarity with the Morisita-Horn index. TCRdb applied fastp at Q25 and MiXCR to the public reads, then kept only in-frame beta chains. These V and J calls originate from TCRdb's pipeline instead of the authors' own analysis. Within this sample are about 85,000 clones, with around 7.8% of them counted one time only. 8.8% of the sample is in the top ten clones.

Sequenced input: blood. The receptor was isolated from a female donor with papillary thyroid cancer or a benign thyroid nodule (not recorded which). Some clones in this sample may be carry-over from other donors' samples. The chain employs TRBV7-2 and TRBJ1-4, with 8 middle bases fitting TRBD1. The CDR3 corresponds to CASSSGGQVYEKLFF. The nucleotide sequence reads as follows: TGTGCCAGCAGTTCAGGGGGACAGGTTTATGAAAAACTGTTTTTT.